Following are 20 T cell receptor beta chains from one sample sequenced in a study of shared clonotypes between healthy human individuals. This table comes from immunoSEQ multiplex PCR, and its TCRdb copy is limited to in-frame clones, with some not included. Of about 1.5 million clones listed, more than 95% are singletons. What was sequenced was naive CD4+ T cells sorted from blood. Subset in this sample: CD45RA+ positively selected. These receptors were collected from a man aged 25-45 years in good health.

V is TRBV4-3 and J is TRBJ2-1, with a possible D match to TRBD1 (5 bases). Trimming shortened V by 0 bases and J by 0 bases, and 9 bases separated the two germline ends. This CDR3 contains 16 residues. The germline CDR1 and CDR2 sequences are LGHNA and YSLEER. The DNA for the CDR3 is TGCGCCAGCAGCCAAGATCACAGGAGCTCCTACAATGAGCAGTTCTTC. This gives the protein CASSQDHRSSYNEQFF.

The V gene is TRBV27, the J gene TRBJ1-1, with a weak D call TRBD1 (5 bases). V lost 8 bases and J 5 bases, leaving 12 bases between the germline ends. Germline CDR1 and CDR2: MNHEY and SMNVEV (reference sequence). This CDR3 has 12 residues. The CDR3 region has the DNA TGTGCCAGCGGGAATCGGGGGACTGAAGCTTTCTTT. Protein: CASGNRGTEAFF.

The chain employs TRBV5-6 and TRBJ2-5; 7 bases are a match to TRBD1. In germline, CDR1 is SGHDT, CDR2 YYEEEE. This CDR3 comprises 15 residues. Trimming cost V 4 bases and J 0 bases; bases outside gene matches: 6. The CDR3 spells CASSLDRRNQETQYF. The CDR3 DNA reads TGTGCCAGCAGCCTGGACAGGCGCAACCAAGAGACCCAGTACTTC.

The V gene is TRBV5-1, the J gene TRBJ2-5; a weak D match, TRBD1 (6 bases). The germline V and J ends were trimmed by 4 bases and 0 bases, with 13 bases remaining between them. The CDR3 spans 15 residues. Germline values: CDR1 SGHRS, CDR2 YFSETQ. CDR3 sequence: CASSPSTGYQETQYF. CDR3 coding DNA: TGCGCCAGCAGCCCCTCGACAGGATACCAAGAGACCCAGTACTTC.

The CDR3 loop reads CASSQTGDGYTF. The CDR3, as DNA: TGTGCCAGCAGCCAGACAGGGGATGGCTACACCTTC. V is TRBV7-2 and J is TRBJ1-2; TRBD1 agrees at 8 bases. V gave up 5 bases and J gave up 6 bases; unmatched junction bases: 2. This CDR3 has 12 residues. Germline V CDR1 and CDR2: SGHTA, FQGNSA.

With respect to this clone: The same CDR3 also results from other DNA sequences found in this sample. The J gene is TRBJ2-7, the V gene TRBV5-1; perhaps D is TRBD1 or TRBD2 (5 bases each). From germline, CDR1 is SGHRS and CDR2 YFSETQ. The V end was cut by 4 bases, the J end by 2 bases, with 13 bases between. CDR3 length equals 14 residues. In nucleotides, the CDR3 is TGCGCCAGCAGCCTTGGGACGGGGACCTACGAGCAGTACTTC. Protein product: CASSLGTGTYEQYF. The full variable domain, rest sourced from reference TRBV5-1 and TRBJ2-7, is KAGVTQTPRYLIKTRGQQVTLSCSPISGHRSVSWYQQTPGQGLQFLFEYFSETQRNKGNFPGRFSGRQFSNSRSEMNVSTLELGDSALYLCASSLGTGTYEQYFGPGTRLTVT.

This sequence joins TRBV19 and TRBJ1-2, with TRBD1 as a possible D gene (6 bases). CDR3 length: 14 residues. Trimming removed 6 bases from V and 3 bases from J, with 14 bases in between. Germline-derived CDR1 and CDR2 are LNHDA and SQIVND (reference sequence). The CDR3 DNA reads TGTGCCAGTAGAGGCCGGGACAAAGACTATGGCTACACCTTC. It encodes CASRGRDKDYGYTF.

On this clone: This CDR3 is also generated by other DNA sequences in the sample. V usage is TRBV28 and J usage is TRBJ1-2; D may be TRBD1 (6 bases). Between the trimmed V and J ends, which lost 6 bases and 7 bases, there was a span of 9 bases. This CDR3 region has 11 residues. Germline-derived CDR1 and CDR2 are MDHEN and SYDVKM. CDR3 DNA: TGTGCCAGCAGGGGGGCGGGTGGCTACACCTTC. Amino acids: CASRGAGGYTF.

The chain is built from TRBV10-3 and TRBJ2-1; 7 nucleotides agree with TRBD1. Germline CDR1 and CDR2: ENHRY and SYGVKD. The CDR3 runs to 14 residues. Trimming took 11 bases from V and 4 from J; bases not matched to a gene: 11. CDR3 amino acids: CASLTGAQYNEQFF. The DNA of the CDR3 is TGTGCCTCACTAACAGGGGCTCAGTACAATGAGCAGTTCTTC.

The V gene is TRBV7-8, the J gene TRBJ2-1, with 9 bases lining up with TRBD2. The V gene's germline CDR1 is SGHVS and CDR2 FQNEAQ. With V trimmed by 5 bases and J by 6 bases, 11 bases remained unmatched. This CDR3 has 16 amino acids. The CDR3 here is CASSATPAGGGNEQFF. The CDR3 nucleotides read TGTGCCAGCAGCGCCACGCCAGCGGGAGGTGGCAATGAGCAGTTCTTC.

About this clone: Other DNA sequences of this sample code for an identical CDR3. V usage is TRBV18 and J usage is TRBJ1-3; D ambiguous. Trimming stripped 2 bases from V and 4 bases from J, with 3 bases between. Germline CDR1 reads KGHSH; CDR2 reads LQKENI. The CDR3 covers 12 residues. In nucleotides, the CDR3 is TGTGCCAGCTCACCAAAAGGAAACACCATATATTTT. Translation: CASSPKGNTIYF.

The chain is built from TRBV28 and TRBJ2-1, with TRBD1 matching 10 bases. After removal of 1 base from V and 2 bases from J, the junction contained 2 bases not matched to a gene. Germline V gene sequence: CDR1 MDHEN, CDR2 SYDVKM. The CDR3 length is 16 residues. The CDR3 nucleotides are TGTGCCAGCAGTTTATACGGGACAGGGGCCTACAATGAGCAGTTCTTC. Its translation is CASSLYGTGAYNEQFF.

This chain links TRBV11-2 with TRBJ2-1, with 7 bases fitting TRBD2. Germline V gene lookup returns CDR1 SGHAT and CDR2 FQNNGV. The junction had 11 bases not matched to a gene; V was cut back by 2 bases and J by 7 bases. The length of the CDR3 is 16 residues. In DNA form, the CDR3 reads TGTGCCAGCAGCTTAAGGAGTCTAGCGGTATCGAATGAGCAGTTCTTC. Protein sequence: CASSLRSLAVSNEQFF.

J is TRBJ1-1 and V is TRBV6-6; TRBD1 aligns across 8 bases. Germline CDR1 is MNHNY and CDR2 is SVGAGI (reference sequence). With V trimmed by 6 bases and J by 11 bases, 11 bases remained unmatched. The CDR3 loop spans 13 amino acids. The CDR3 DNA reads as TGTGCCAGCAGCCTGAAAAGGGACAGGAGGGCTTTCTTT. Translation: CASSLKRDRRAFF.

With regard to this clone: The identical CDR3 is also encoded by other nucleotide sequences in the sample. V usage is TRBV5-1 and J usage is TRBJ2-1; D is perhaps TRBD1 or TRBD2 (5 bases each). The V and J ends lost 0 bases and 0 bases respectively, with 7 bases between them. CDR1 SGHRS and CDR2 YFSETQ come from the germline V gene. The CDR3 loop spans 15 amino acids. Written as DNA, the CDR3 is TGCGCCAGCAGCTTGGGGGGGAGCTCCTACAATGAGCAGTTCTTC. Translation gives CASSLGGSSYNEQFF.

V is TRBV6-5 and J is TRBJ1-1, with D possibly TRBD1 on 5 matching bases. Trimming took 3 bases from V and 6 from J, leaving 17 bases between them. Germline V gene data show CDR1 as MNHEY and CDR2 as SVGAGI. This CDR3 has 15 amino acids. Written as DNA, the CDR3 is TGTGCCAGCAGTTATTCGGGACGTCCTAGGGCTGAAGCTTTCTTT. Residues: CASSYSGRPRAEAFF.

This chain connects TRBV7-2 to TRBJ1-4; possible D gene TRBD1, 5 bases. V lost 3 bases and J 8 bases, leaving 10 bases between the germline ends. This CDR3 has 13 amino acids. Looked up from germline, CDR1 is SGHTA and CDR2 is FQGNSA. The CDR3 DNA reads as TGTGCCAGCAGCTTGGGGGTTGTGGAAAAACTGTTTTTT. Translating it yields CASSLGVVEKLFF. Full variable domain (outside the CDR3, taken from reference TRBV7-2 and TRBJ1-4): GAGVSQSPSNKVTEKGKDVELRCDPISGHTALYWYRQSLGQGLEFLIYFQGNSAPDKSGLPSDRFSAERTGGSVSTLTIQRTQQEDSAVYLCASSLGVVEKLFFGSGTQLSVL.

As regards this clone: The sample contains more than one DNA sequence encoding this CDR3. The gene calls are TRBV6-5 and TRBJ2-7; TRBD2 is a possible D gene (6 bases). V lost 6 bases, J lost 1 base, and 13 bases lay in between. This CDR3 contains 14 residues. Looked up from germline, CDR1 is MNHEY and CDR2 is SVGAGI. The CDR3 here is CASSYGGTSYEQYF. The CDR3 DNA sequence: TGTGCCAGCAGCTACGGGGGAACTTCCTACGAGCAGTACTTC.

V is TRBV5-6 and J is TRBJ1-2; weak D call: TRBD1 (5 bases). The germline CDR1 and CDR2 sequences are SGHDT and YYEEEE. CDR3 length: 15 amino acids. V gave up 0 bases and J gave up 9 bases, with 18 bases separating them. The CDR3 sequence: CASSLGGGIGQSYTF. CDR3 DNA: TGTGCCAGCAGCTTGGGTGGGGGGATTGGTCAAAGCTACACCTTC.

This chain links TRBV29-1 with TRBJ1-4; D is uncertain. Trimming removed 7 bases from V and 6 bases from J, with 12 bases in between. Germline lookup yields CDR1 SQVTM and CDR2 ANQGSEA. The CDR3 is 12 residues long. The DNA of the CDR3 is TGCAGCGCGGAGCGGGGTGATGAAAAACTGTTTTTT. Protein product: CSAERGDEKLFF.